Listed here is a single T cell receptor beta chain. This entry belongs to a study of blood T cell repertoires in COVID-19. This CDR3 has 14 residues. V shed 8 bases and J 1 base; nucleotides not matched to a gene: 8. Germline assignment: CDR1 MNHEY and CDR2 SVGAGI. TCRdb keeps only in-frame clones here, not all; method: immunoSEQ multiplex PCR. The data contain under 150,000 clones, 85% of them singletons. This TCR came from a human donor in a cohort sampled during active COVID-19. Sequencing used peripheral blood. V gene TRBV6-5 combines with J gene TRBJ2-7; 7 positions agree with TRBD1. CDR3 coding DNA: TGTGCCAGCGGCCCCACAGGGGATTCCTACGAGCAGTACTTC. Residues: CASGPTGDSYEQYF.